This T cell receptor beta chain was obtained from a study of T-cell memory formation after mild COVID-19. The CDR3 runs 15 residues. Germline CDR1 ENHRY, CDR2 SYGVKD. Trimming cost V 3 bases and J 6 bases, with 15 bases left between them. In its sample, this clonotype was seen a few times. TCRdb ran MiXCR on the 5' RACE reads and lists one entry per CDR3 protein. Of hundreds of thousands of distinct CDR3 sequences listed, around 30% are singletons. This receptor was taken from an adult woman who had mild COVID-19 (a few samples of this study predate the infection). Cell type and time point are not known. The rearrangement joins TRBV10-3 to TRBJ1-3; unclear D gene. Material for sequencing was PBMCs or a T cell subset sorted from them (not recorded which). CDR3 sequence: CAISDPAGSSNTIYF. CDR3 sequence (DNA): TGTGCCATCAGTGACCCCGCAGGTTCATCAAACACCATATATTTT.